Listed below are T cell receptor beta chains from one sample, sequenced in a study of T-cell reconstitution after alpha-beta-depleted transplantation in children. TCRdb ran MiXCR on the PCR reads and lists one entry per CDR3 protein. The sample includes roughly 610,000 distinct CDR3 sequences, 10% to 13% of them seen just once. The sample here was PBMCs from the stem cell graft donor, taken from the stem cell graft. The receptors shown here come from a human donor who donated a stem cell graft to a child with acute myeloid leukemia. Both conserved end residues are part of each CDR3. The D gene is left open where the match is weak. Not every row has a clone size; where given, it reads once, few, many or a size class.

TRBV9,15,TRBJ2-3,few,.,TGTGCCAGCAGCGTACAGTCCTTAAGCACAGATACGCAGTATTTT,CASSVQSLSTDTQYF
TRBV29-1,14,TRBJ2-1,many,TRBD2,TGCAGCGGAGTAGCGGGGCGGGCCTACAATGAGCAGTTCTTC,CSGVAGRAYNEQFF
TRBV28,13,TRBJ2-7,many,.,TGTGCCACCTCGGAGGGGATAAGCTACGAGCAGTACTTC,CATSEGISYEQYF
TRBV7-4,16,TRBJ1-1,many,.,TGTGCCAGCAGCTTAGGGCGGGGGCTGCGGAACACTGAAGCTTTCTTT,CASSLGRGLRNTEAFF
TRBV13,14,TRBJ2-4,many,.,TGTGCCAGCAGCTTAAGCCCCCCCGGAAACATTCAGTACTTC,CASSLSPPGNIQYF
TRBV20-1,14,TRBJ2-1,few,.,TGCAGTGCTATACCCGGAAGCTCCTACAATGAGCAGTTCTTC,CSAIPGSSYNEQFF
TRBV20-1,11,TRBJ2-1,few,.,TGCAGTGCTAGCCAACTTATTGAGCAGTTCTTC,CSASQLIEQFF
TRBV5-1,14,TRBJ2-1,.,.,TGCGCCAGCAGCGGAGGAGTGTTGGACAATGAGCAGTTCTTC,CASSGGVLDNEQFF
TRBV19,13,TRBJ1-1,few,.,TGTGCCAGTAGTATCCGGTTGGACACTGAAGCTTTCTTT,CASSIRLDTEAFF
TRBV6-5,13,TRBJ2-7,many,TRBD2,TGTGCCAGCCGGCTAGCGGGAGTCAACGAGCAGTACTTC,CASRLAGVNEQYF
TRBV6-4,14,TRBJ2-3,many,.,TGTGCCAGCAGTGACAGTTCGTGGTCAGATACGCAGTATTTT,CASSDSSWSDTQYF
TRBV20-1,13,TRBJ2-1,many,TRBD2,TGCAGTGCTAGCGGGAGGGCCTACAATGAGCAGTTCTTC,CSASGRAYNEQFF
TRBV3-1,16,TRBJ2-1,few,TRBD2,TGTGCCAGCAGCCTTCTTCACGGGCTAGCGGGTACTGAGCAGTTCTTC,CASSLLHGLAGTEQFF
TRBV20-1,13,TRBJ1-4,many,.,TGCAGTGCTAGTACAGGAAGGAATGAAAAACTGTTTTTT,CSASTGRNEKLFF
TRBV9,15,TRBJ2-1,few,TRBD2,TGTGCCAGCAGCGTAGCGGCTAGCGGATACAATGAGCAGTTCTTC,CASSVAASGYNEQFF
TRBV5-1,15,TRBJ2-3,few,TRBD1,TGCGCCAGCAGCACCGGACAGGGGACCACAGATACGCAGTATTTT,CASSTGQGTTDTQYF
TRBV20-1,14,TRBJ2-5,.,.,TGCAGTGCCCCTACTAGCACAGAAGAAGAGACCCAGTACTTC,CSAPTSTEEETQYF
TRBV20-1,16,TRBJ2-2,once,TRBD2,TGCAGTGCTCAAGGCCTAGCGGGAGTGAACACCGGGGAGCTTTTTTTT,CSAQGLAGVNTGELFF
TRBV5-5,14,TRBJ1-3,few,.,TGTGCCAGCACGACCAGGGTTTCTGGAAACACCATATATTTT,CASTTRVSGNTIYF
TRBV29-1,18,TRBJ1-2,many,TRBD1,TGCAGCGTTGATTCCCCGGGACAGCACACAAAGGGTGACTATGGCTACACCTTC,CSVDSPGQHTKGDYGYTF
TRBV20-1,16,TRBJ2-7,few,TRBD1,TGCAGTTCCCGATTTCTACAGGGGGCGCGGGCCTACGAGCAGTACTTC,CSSRFLQGARAYEQYF
TRBV29-1,13,TRBJ2-5,few,TRBD2,TGCAGCGTCTTAGCGGGAGTGGAAGAGACCCAGTACTTC,CSVLAGVEETQYF